These 25 T cell receptor beta chains were all obtained from the same sample, sequenced in a study of PD-L1 blockade in urothelial cancer. Sequencing was performed with immunoSEQ multiplex PCR; in TCRdb, only in-frame clones are kept and a portion is missing. The sample comprises some 71,000 clones, approximately 86% of which are singletons, and more than 13% rests with the top ten. Time point defined: pretreatment peripheral blood. The sequencing here drew on PBMCs, taken around atezolizumab (anti-PD-L1) treatment. The receptors were gathered from a man in his sixties with urothelial cancer.

This chain connects TRBV29-1 to TRBJ2-1; D is undetermined. The V gene's germline CDR1 is SQVTM and CDR2 ANQGSEA. This CDR3 is 12 amino acids long. Trimming removed 6 bases at V and 3 bases at J, with 9 bases between. CDR3 sequence: CSVRDNYNEQFF. DNA for the CDR3: TGCAGCGTCCGCGACAACTACAATGAGCAGTTCTTC.

In this sample, this clone turned up a few times. CDR3 DNA sequence: TGTGCCAGCAGGACAGGGGGCTACGGCTACACCTTC. As protein: CASRTGGYGYTF. This chain joins TRBV2 and TRBJ1-2, with 10 bases matching TRBD1. The CDR3 is 12 residues long. CDR1 SNHLY and CDR2 FYNNEI come from the germline V gene. J gave up 8 bases and V 6 bases, and 3 bases lay outside the gene matches.

This chain uses TRBV5-4 with TRBJ2-3, with a tentative D call TRBD2 (5 bases). Looked up from germline, CDR1 is SGHNT and CDR2 is YYREEE (reference sequence). The CDR3 spans 16 residues. The V end lost 0 bases, the J end lost 3 bases, and 14 bases lay between the germline ends. Written as DNA, the CDR3 is TGTGCCAGCAGCTTGGCCAGAACTAGAGGGACAGATACGCAGTATTTT. Its protein product is CASSLARTRGTDTQYF. Supplemented by reference TRBV5-4 and TRBJ2-3, the full variable domain reads ETGVTQSPTHLIKTRGQQVTLRCSSQSGHNTVSWYQQALGQGPQFIFQYYREEENGRGNFPPRFSGLQFPNYSSELNVNALELDDSALYLCASSLARTRGTDTQYFGPGTRLTVL.

The V gene is TRBV5-1, the J gene TRBJ2-2, with a possible D match to TRBD2 (6 bases). Trimming took off 0 bases at V and 4 bases at J, with 7 bases between the two ends. Germline V gives CDR1 SGHRS, CDR2 YFSETQ. This CDR3 has 14 residues. CDR3 in amino acids: CASSLDGGTGELFF. The CDR3, as DNA: TGCGCCAGCAGCTTGGACGGGGGCACCGGGGAGCTGTTTTTT. The whole variable domain, remainder taken from reference TRBV5-1 and TRBJ2-2, is KAGVTQTPRYLIKTRGQQVTLSCSPISGHRSVSWYQQTPGQGLQFLFEYFSETQRNKGNFPGRFSGRQFSNSRSEMNVSTLELGDSALYLCASSLDGGTGELFFGEGSRLTVL.

This chain connects TRBV27 to TRBJ1-1, with D possibly being TRBD1 (5 bases). Germline values: CDR1 MNHEY, CDR2 SMNVEV (reference sequence). CDR3 length: 17 residues. The V end was cut by 2 bases, the J end by 0 bases, with 16 bases between. CDR3 DNA sequence: TGTGCCAGCAGTTTACCGGATGTCGACAGATTGAACACTGAAGCTTTCTTT. Residues: CASSLPDVDRLNTEAFF.

The genes are TRBV11-2 and TRBJ2-5; D unresolved. Trimming took 0 bases from V and 5 from J, leaving 10 bases between them. Looked up from germline, CDR1 is SGHAT and CDR2 is FQNNGV. This CDR3 is 14 amino acids long. The CDR3 sequence is CASSLDLREETQYF. Written as DNA, the CDR3 is TGTGCCAGCAGCTTAGATCTAAGAGAGGAGACCCAGTACTTC.

The chain couples TRBV28 to TRBJ1-5, with 7 bases that match TRBD1. The CDR3 has 17 residues. V trimming: 6 bases; J trimming: 6 bases; junction bases outside the gene matches: 17. Germline lookup yields CDR1 MDHEN and CDR2 SYDVKM. The CDR3 coding sequence is TGTGCCAGCAGCCCATGGGGTGGAGGGGGCGCGGTTCAGCCCCAGCATTTT. Amino acid sequence: CASSPWGGGGAVQPQHF.

This chain joins TRBV5-1 and TRBJ2-2, with unresolved D. The CDR3 loop spans 14 amino acids. CDR1 SGHRS and CDR2 YFSETQ come from the germline V gene. Trimming stripped 4 bases from V and 7 bases from J, with 14 bases between. CDR3 nucleotide sequence: TGCGCCAGCAGCCCTCAGGATATGATCGGGGAGCTGTTTTTT. It yields the protein CASSPQDMIGELFF. Based on the CDR3 plus reference TRBV5-1 and TRBJ2-2, the full variable domain is KAGVTQTPRYLIKTRGQQVTLSCSPISGHRSVSWYQQTPGQGLQFLFEYFSETQRNKGNFPGRFSGRQFSNSRSEMNVSTLELGDSALYLCASSPQDMIGELFFGEGSRLTVL.

The V and J genes are TRBV11-2 and TRBJ2-5; the match to TRBD2 covers 8 bases. J was trimmed by 3 bases and V by 5 bases; bases with no gene match: 5. The CDR3 covers 14 residues. Germline V gene data show CDR1 as SGHAT and CDR2 as FQNNGV. The CDR3 DNA follows: TGTGCCAGCAGCCCCTCGGGACTAGAAGAGACCCAGTACTTC. It codes for CASSPSGLEETQYF.

This clone qualifies as medium-sized. This chain joins TRBV19 and TRBJ1-3; no clear D. Germline V gives CDR1 LNHDA, CDR2 SQIVND (reference sequence). The CDR3 is made up of 15 amino acids. Trimming shortened V by 0 bases and J by 4 bases, and 10 bases separated the two germline ends. In DNA form, the CDR3 reads TGTGCCAGTAGTATAGAAGCGGGGAACGGAAACACCATATATTTT. Residues: CASSIEAGNGNTIYF. Together with reference TRBV19 and TRBJ1-3, the CDR3 gives the full variable domain: DGGITQSPKYLFRKEGQNVTLSCEQNLNHDAMYWYRQDPGQGLRLIYYSQIVNDFQKGDIAEGYSVSREKKESFPLTVTSAQKNPTAFYLCASSIEAGNGNTIYFGEGSWLTVV.

The chain is built from TRBV19 and TRBJ2-4, with D tentatively TRBD1 (6 bases). The V gene's germline CDR1 is LNHDA and CDR2 SQIVND (reference sequence). There are 14 residues in the CDR3. Trimming removed 1 base from V and 3 bases from J, with 7 bases in between. The CDR3 DNA reads as TGTGCCAGTAGTATAGCAGGGGACAAAAACATTCAGTACTTC. Its translation: CASSIAGDKNIQYF.

This sequence joins TRBV18 and TRBJ2-5, with 7 bases aligning to TRBD2. Germline CDR1 and CDR2: KGHSH and LQKENI. CDR3 length equals 16 residues. V dropped 3 bases and J dropped 2; count of bases not matched to a gene: 9. CDR3 coding DNA: TGTGCCAGCTCACCGTACCACGGGACTATACAAGAGACCCAGTACTTC. It is translated as CASSPYHGTIQETQYF.

The V and J genes are TRBV11-3 and TRBJ2-7; possibly TRBD1 for D (6 bases). CDR3 length: 15 amino acids. Per the germline V gene, CDR1 is SGHNT and CDR2 is YENEEA. Trimming removed 5 bases from V and 3 bases from J, with 17 bases in between. In DNA, the CDR3 is TGTGCCAGCAGCCATATTGCAGGGGCCAACTACGAGCAGTACTTC. Protein sequence: CASSHIAGANYEQYF.

V gene TRBV18 combines with J gene TRBJ2-7, with 9 bases matching TRBD2. J gave up 0 bases and V 3 bases, and 12 bases lay outside the gene matches. The CDR3 runs to 18 residues. Germline V gene sequence: CDR1 KGHSH, CDR2 LQKENI. The CDR3 sequence is CASSPLDISSGVSYEQYF. The CDR3 DNA follows: TGTGCCAGCTCACCTCTCGATATTTCTAGCGGGGTCTCCTACGAGCAGTACTTC.

J is TRBJ2-1 and V is TRBV28; 7 bases agree with TRBD1. Germline CDR1 and CDR2: MDHEN and SYDVKM. The length of the CDR3 is 14 residues. Losses at the gene ends were 6 bases for V and 4 bases for J; bases not matched to a gene: 6. The CDR3 nucleotides are TGTGCCAGCAGGCCGACAGGGCGATACAATGAGCAGTTCTTC. Amino acids: CASRPTGRYNEQFF.

V is TRBV19 and J is TRBJ2-7, with TRBD1 matching 11 bases. J was trimmed by 6 bases and V by 3 bases; bases with no gene match: 1. The CDR3 consists of 13 residues. Germline V gives CDR1 LNHDA, CDR2 SQIVND (reference sequence). CDR3 sequence: CASSIGTGGEQYF. The CDR3 DNA reads TGTGCCAGTAGTATTGGGACAGGGGGCGAGCAGTACTTC. Filled out from reference TRBV19 and TRBJ2-7, the complete variable domain reads DGGITQSPKYLFRKEGQNVTLSCEQNLNHDAMYWYRQDPGQGLRLIYYSQIVNDFQKGDIAEGYSVSREKKESFPLTVTSAQKNPTAFYLCASSIGTGGEQYFGPGTRLTVT.

V and J are TRBV6-5 and TRBJ2-3, with 8 bases that match TRBD2. The CDR3 runs 15 residues. The germline V gene has CDR1 MNHEY and CDR2 SVGAGI. J lost 3 bases, V lost 7 bases, and 9 bases had no gene match. CDR3 coding DNA: TGTGCCAGCATAGCCTCGGGGGGGATTACAGATACGCAGTATTTT. It codes for CASIASGGITDTQYF.

This clone has just a few counts. The J gene is TRBJ2-5, the V gene TRBV30; TRBD2 aligns across 13 bases. V dropped 0 bases and J dropped 5; count of bases not matched to a gene: 3. The CDR3 sequence is 15 residues long. Germline V gene lookup returns CDR1 GTSNPN and CDR2 SVGIG (reference sequence). DNA for the CDR3: TGTGCCTGGAGTGTCGGGACTAGCGGGACTGAGACCCAGTACTTC. It yields the protein CAWSVGTSGTETQYF.

The chain links TRBV11-1 to TRBJ2-1; D may be TRBD2 (6 bases). Trimming pared 5 bases from V and 3 bases from J, leaving 11 bases between. This CDR3 has 14 residues. The germline V gene has CDR1 SGHAT and CDR2 FQDESV (reference sequence). The CDR3, as DNA: TGTGCCAGCAGCCCGGGGGTAGTCTACAATGAGCAGTTCTTC. Residues: CASSPGVVYNEQFF. Full variable domain (missing parts from reference TRBV11-1 and TRBJ2-1): EAEVAQSPRYKITEKSQAVAFWCDPISGHATLYWYRQILGQGPELLVQFQDESVVDDSQLPKDRFSAERLKGVDSTLKIQPAELGDSAMYLCASSPGVVYNEQFFGPGTRLTVL.

The genes are TRBV28 and TRBJ2-1; D remains unclear. Between the trimmed V and J ends, which lost 8 bases and 0 bases, there was a span of 8 bases. Per the germline V gene, CDR1 is MDHEN and CDR2 is SYDVKM. The CDR3 contains 13 residues. Written as DNA, the CDR3 is TGTGCCAGCGGCCAGAACTCCTACAATGAGCAGTTCTTC. Translating it yields CASGQNSYNEQFF.

The rearrangement links TRBV12-1 to TRBJ2-4; no check of the table's D call, TRBD1, against the DNA was made. TRBV12-1 is recorded as a pseudogene. The CDR3 runs to 18 residues. The CDR3 DNA is TGTGCCAGCAGCTTTGGGGCAACTTTCGTCCTAGCCAAAAACATTCAGTACTTC. This sequence encodes CASSFGATFVLAKNIQYF.

Concerning this clone: The same CDR3 can be traced to other DNA sequences in this sample. The CDR3: CASSPAGDQPQHF. As DNA, the CDR3 is TGTGCCAGCAGCCCGGCGGGGGATCAGCCCCAGCATTTT. The V and J genes are TRBV7-2 and TRBJ1-5; possible D gene TRBD1, 5 bases. Germline V gene lookup returns CDR1 SGHTA and CDR2 FQGNSA. The germline V and J ends were trimmed by 5 bases and 5 bases, with 10 bases remaining between them. This CDR3 has 13 amino acids. The whole variable domain, remainder taken from reference TRBV7-2 and TRBJ1-5, is GAGVSQSPSNKVTEKGKDVELRCDPISGHTALYWYRQSLGQGLEFLIYFQGNSAPDKSGLPSDRFSAERTGGSVSTLTIQRTQQEDSAVYLCASSPAGDQPQHFGDGTRLSIL.

This clone has just one count. The chain joins TRBV4-2 to TRBJ1-6; tentatively, D is TRBD1 (5 bases). The germline V and J ends were trimmed by 0 bases and 8 bases, with 11 bases remaining between them. Germline V gene sequence: CDR1 LGHNA, CDR2 YNFKEQ. The CDR3 has 15 amino acids. The CDR3 here is CASSQDNQGHSPLHF. The CDR3 nucleotides are TGTGCCAGCAGCCAAGATAACCAGGGCCATTCACCCCTCCACTTT.

CDR3 loop: CASKQTSTNEKLFF. The CDR3 coding sequence is TGTGCCAGCAAACAGACATCAACTAATGAAAAACTGTTTTTT. The chain employs TRBV2 and TRBJ1-4; D gene unclear. Trimming left V 7 bases short and J 0 bases short, with 9 bases between. The CDR3 loop spans 14 amino acids. The germline gives CDR1 SNHLY, CDR2 FYNNEI.

The chain couples TRBV7-3 to TRBJ2-1, with 8 bases aligning to TRBD1. CDR1 is SGHTA and CDR2 is FQGTGA in the germline V gene. Trimming cost V 3 bases and J 9 bases; bases outside gene matches: 10. The CDR3 totals 15 residues. The DNA of the CDR3 is TGTGCCAGCAGCTTCTCTTCGACAGGGGCGACTGAGCAGTTCTTC. The encoded protein is CASSFSSTGATEQFF.